This is a list of T cell receptor beta chains from one sample in a study of CD8 T cells in ankylosing spondylitis. TCRdb passed the 5' RACE reads through MiXCR, listing each CDR3 protein once. The sample lists under 250,000 distinct CDR3 sequences, approximately 7.3% occurring once. Sequencing used blood, either unsorted or a sorted T cell fraction (not recorded which). The receptors derive from a male donor with ankylosing spondylitis. Both conserved end residues are part of each CDR3. A D gene is named only where the DNA matches it firmly. The size field is filled for only some rows; it gives once, few, many or a size class.

>TRBJ2-7|TRBD1|many|TRBV27
TGTGCCAGCAGTTTAGAGCCGGGACAGGGAACCTACGAGCAGTACTTC
CASSLEPGQGTYEQYF
>TRBJ1-1|NA|few|TRBV18
TGTGCCAGCTCACCCAAGACAGTGAACACTGAAGCTTTCTTT
CASSPKTVNTEAFF
>TRBJ1-5|NA|many|TRBV28
TGTGCCAGCAGTTTTTCTCAGCCCCAGCATTTT
CASSFSQPQHF
>TRBJ1-6|TRBD1|many|TRBV12-3/TRBV12-4
TGTGCCAGCAGCCCACAGGGGATAGATTCACCCCTCCACTTT
CASSPQGIDSPLHF
>TRBJ2-1|NA|many|TRBV7-8
TGTGCAGCAGCGTCGGGCAATGAGCAGTTCTTC
CAAASGNEQFF
>TRBJ1-2|TRBD1|NA|TRBV28
TGTGCCAGCAGTCCCCGGACAGGACTCATCTATGGCTACACCTTC
CASSPRTGLIYGYTF
>TRBJ2-1|TRBD2|NA|TRBV6-4
TGTGCCAGCAGTGGTCGACTAGCGGGAGCGAATGAGCAGTTCTTC
CASSGRLAGANEQFF
>TRBJ2-7|TRBD1|NA|TRBV5-5
TGTGCCAGCAGCTCGAACAGGGGTATTCTGTCGTACGAGCAGTACTTC
CASSSNRGILSYEQYF
>TRBJ2-7|TRBD1|NA|TRBV5-1
TGCGCCAGCAGCCCAGAGCGGGACAGGGGATACGAGCAGTACTTC
CASSPERDRGYEQYF
>TRBJ1-2|NA|many|TRBV11-2
TGTGCCAGCAGCTTGAATCCACTTGGGGAGGGGGGTTATGGCTACACCTTC
CASSLNPLGEGGYGYTF
>TRBJ2-1|TRBD1|many|TRBV5-5
TGTGCCAGCAGCTTGGGTGGGGGACAGGGAAACTACAATGAGCAGTTCTTC
CASSLGGGQGNYNEQFF
>TRBJ2-1|TRBD2|many|TRBV29-1
TGCAGCGTTGAAACTAGCGGGGGGGCCAGGTACAATGAGCAGTTCTTC
CSVETSGGARYNEQFF
>TRBJ1-1|NA|many|TRBV5-6
TGTGCCAGCAGCCCGGTGGGAGGTGAAGCTTTCTTT
CASSPVGGEAFF
>TRBJ2-6|TRBD2|NA|TRBV24-1
TGTGCCACCAGTGACCTCCGGGACTATAAAAGCTCTGGGGCCAACGTCCTGACTTTC
CATSDLRDYKSSGANVLTF
>TRBJ1-4|NA|few|TRBV7-6
TGTGCCAGCAGCAAGACACTAATGGCGAGTGAAAAACTGTTTTTT
CASSKTLMASEKLFF
>TRBJ2-2|TRBD2|many|TRBV12-3/TRBV12-4
TGTGCCAGCAGGACGACTAGCGGCCTCGTTTCGAACACCGGGGAGCTGTTTTTT
CASRTTSGLVSNTGELFF